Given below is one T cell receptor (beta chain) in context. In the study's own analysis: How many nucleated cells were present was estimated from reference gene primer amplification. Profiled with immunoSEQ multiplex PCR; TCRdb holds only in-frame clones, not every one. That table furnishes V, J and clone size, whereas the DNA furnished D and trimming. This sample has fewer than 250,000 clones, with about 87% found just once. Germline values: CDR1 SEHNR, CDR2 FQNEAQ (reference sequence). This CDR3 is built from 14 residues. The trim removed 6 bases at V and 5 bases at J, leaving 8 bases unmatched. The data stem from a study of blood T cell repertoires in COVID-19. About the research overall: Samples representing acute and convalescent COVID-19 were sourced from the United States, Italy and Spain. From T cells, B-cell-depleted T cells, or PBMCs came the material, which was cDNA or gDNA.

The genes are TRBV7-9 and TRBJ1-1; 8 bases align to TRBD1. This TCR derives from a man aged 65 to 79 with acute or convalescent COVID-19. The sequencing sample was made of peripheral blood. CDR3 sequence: CASSYGQGGTEAFF. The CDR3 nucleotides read TGTGCCAGCAGTTACGGACAGGGCGGGACTGAAGCTTTCTTT. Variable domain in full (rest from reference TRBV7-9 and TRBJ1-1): DTGVSQNPRHKITKRGQNVTFRCDPISEHNRLYWYRQTLGQGPEFLTYFQNEAQLEKSRLLSDRFSAERPKGSFSTLEIQRTEQGDSAMYLCASSYGQGGTEAFFGQGTRLTVV.